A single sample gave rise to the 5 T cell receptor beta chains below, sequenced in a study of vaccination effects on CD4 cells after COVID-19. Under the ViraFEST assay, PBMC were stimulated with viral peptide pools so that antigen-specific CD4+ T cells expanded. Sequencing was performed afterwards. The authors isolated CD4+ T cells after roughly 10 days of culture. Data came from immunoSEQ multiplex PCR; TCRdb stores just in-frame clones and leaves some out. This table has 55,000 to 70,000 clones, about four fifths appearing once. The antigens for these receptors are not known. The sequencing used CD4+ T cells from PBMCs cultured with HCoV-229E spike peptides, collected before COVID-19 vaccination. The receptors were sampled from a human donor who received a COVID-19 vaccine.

In DNA, the CDR3 is TGCGCCAGCAGCTTGAGGGCGAACACCGGGGAGCTGTTTTTT. It yields the protein CASSLRANTGELFF. V gene TRBV5-1 combines with J gene TRBJ2-2; D is unresolved. The CDR3 has 14 residues. The V gene's germline CDR1 is SGHRS and CDR2 YFSETQ. Trimming removed 1 base at V and 0 bases at J, with 4 bases between.

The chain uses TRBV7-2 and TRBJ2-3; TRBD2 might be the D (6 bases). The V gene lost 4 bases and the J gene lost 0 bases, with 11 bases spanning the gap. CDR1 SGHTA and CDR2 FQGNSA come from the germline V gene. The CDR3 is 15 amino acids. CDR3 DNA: TGTGCCAGCAGCTCACCGGGACTTAGCACAGATACGCAGTATTTT. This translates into CASSSPGLSTDTQYF.

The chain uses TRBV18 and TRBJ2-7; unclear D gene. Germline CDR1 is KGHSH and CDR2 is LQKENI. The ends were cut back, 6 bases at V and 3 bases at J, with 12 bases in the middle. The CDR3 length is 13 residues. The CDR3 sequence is CASSLDGNYEQYV. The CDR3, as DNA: TGTGCCAGCTCCCTCGACGGCAACTACGAGCAGTACGTC.

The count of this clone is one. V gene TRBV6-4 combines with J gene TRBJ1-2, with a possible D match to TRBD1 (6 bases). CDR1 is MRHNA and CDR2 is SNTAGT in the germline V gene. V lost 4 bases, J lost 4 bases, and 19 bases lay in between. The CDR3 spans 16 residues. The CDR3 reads CASSATPTGPPYGYTF. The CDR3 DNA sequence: TGTGCCAGCAGTGCGACCCCGACAGGACCGCCCTATGGCTACACCTTC.

The CDR3 protein is CASSLASGGMDEQFF. The CDR3 nucleotides read TGTGCCAGCAGCCTAGCTAGCGGGGGAATGGATGAGCAGTTCTTC. J is TRBJ2-1 and V is TRBV3-1 (or the pseudogene TRBV3-2); 10 bases match TRBD2. This CDR3 contains 15 residues. Germline-derived CDR1 and CDR2 are LGHDT and YNNKEL (reference sequence). The V segment lost 4 bases and the J segment 8 bases; nucleotides outside the gene matches: 8.